A single sample gave rise to the 14 T cell receptor beta chains below, sequenced in a study of blood T cell repertoires in COVID-19. TCRdb's copy holds only in-frame clones and misses some; the assay was immunoSEQ multiplex PCR. In the table there are 200,000 to 300,000 clones, about 89% of which are singletons. Sequences were obtained from peripheral blood. The receptors stem from a man aged 40-50 years who had recovered from COVID-19.

This clone was seen a single time. The rearrangement joins TRBV9 to TRBJ2-7; 9 bases line up with TRBD1. CDR3 length: 14 residues. The germline gives CDR1 SGDLS, CDR2 YYNGEE. The ends lost 3 bases at V and 0 bases at J; junction bases unmatched: 1. This chain's CDR3 is CASSATGGSYEQYF. The CDR3 DNA is TGTGCCAGCAGCGCGACAGGGGGCTCCTACGAGCAGTACTTC.

This clone was found once. This chain joins TRBV19 and TRBJ2-7, with 10 bases lining up with TRBD2. This CDR3 spans 15 amino acids. In germline, CDR1 is LNHDA, CDR2 SQIVND (reference sequence). V dropped 9 bases and J dropped 3; count of bases not matched to a gene: 11. The CDR3 DNA sequence: TGTGCCAGCAAATTGGCACTAGCGGGGAGCTACGAGCAGTACTTC. This codes for CASKLALAGSYEQYF.

The CDR3 DNA follows: TGTGCCAGCAGCGTGGTTGGTAGCGGCTACAATGAGCAGTTCTTC. It is translated as CASSVVGSGYNEQFF. The V gene is TRBV9, the J gene TRBJ2-1, with TRBD2 as a possible D gene (6 bases). Trimming took off 2 bases at V and 3 bases at J, with 12 bases between the two ends. Germline V gene lookup returns CDR1 SGDLS and CDR2 YYNGEE. The CDR3 runs 15 residues.

The chain employs TRBV27 and TRBJ2-7, with D perhaps matching TRBD1 (6 bases). Germline V lookup: CDR1 MNHEY, CDR2 SMNVEV (reference sequence). The CDR3 is 14 amino acids. Trimming left V 5 bases short and J 6 bases short, with 17 bases between. In DNA form, the CDR3 reads TGTGCCAGCAGTCAGGGGATTACAACTCTCGAGCAGTACTTC. Its protein product is CASSQGITTLEQYF.

This chain joins TRBV6-5 and TRBJ2-5, with 12 nucleotides matching TRBD2. With V trimmed by 5 bases and J by 3 bases, 4 bases remained unmatched. The CDR3 runs 15 residues. The germline V gene has CDR1 MNHEY and CDR2 SVGAGI. The CDR3 coding sequence is TGTGCCAGCAGTCCCCGACTAGCGGGGGAAGAGACCCAGTACTTC. This codes for CASSPRLAGEETQYF.

The V gene is TRBV3-1 (or the pseudogene TRBV3-2), the J gene TRBJ2-2, with 11 bases that match TRBD2. J gave up 4 bases and V 0 bases, and 4 bases lay outside the gene matches. The CDR3 totals 17 residues. CDR1 and CDR2 (germline): LGHDT, YNNKEL (reference sequence). CDR3 protein: CASSQDGLAGGTGELFF. In DNA, the CDR3 is TGTGCCAGCAGCCAAGATGGTCTAGCGGGAGGCACCGGGGAGCTGTTTTTT.

The CDR3 loop is CASSQDMIMGWTGSNEKLFF. Written as DNA, the CDR3 is TGCGCCAGCAGCCAAGATATGATCATGGGGTGGACAGGGTCGAATGAAAAACTGTTTTTT. The chain employs TRBV4-3 and TRBJ1-4; 8 bases agree with TRBD1. Germline V gene data show CDR1 as LGHNA and CDR2 as YSLEER. V gave up 0 bases and J gave up 5 bases; unmatched junction bases: 17. The CDR3 length is 20 residues.

V and J are TRBV27 and TRBJ1-1; a possible D gene is TRBD1 (5 bases). Per germline, CDR1 MNHEY and CDR2 SMNVEV (reference sequence). This CDR3 has 14 amino acids. Trimming pared 3 bases from V and 1 base from J, leaving 9 bases between. The CDR3 region has the DNA TGTGCCAGCAGTTTCAGGGTGGGGAACACTGAAGCTTTCTTT. It yields the protein CASSFRVGNTEAFF.

This clone has a single count. The J gene is TRBJ2-3, the V gene TRBV9; no reliable D call. Germline V gene sequence: CDR1 SGDLS, CDR2 YYNGEE. The germline V and J ends were trimmed by 3 bases and 2 bases, with 19 bases remaining between them. This CDR3 spans 17 amino acids. In nucleotides, the CDR3 is TGTGCCAGCAGCGCCTCTCCGAAGAGCGAGTACACAGATACGCAGTATTTT. It translates to CASSASPKSEYTDTQYF.

This chain uses TRBV7-3 with TRBJ2-5; weak D call: TRBD2 (6 bases). CDR3 length: 13 amino acids. Per the germline V gene, CDR1 is SGHTA and CDR2 is FQGTGA. Trimming took 4 bases from V and 5 from J, leaving 11 bases between them. CDR3 loop: CASSSGGGETQYF. The CDR3 DNA sequence: TGTGCCAGCAGCTCCGGGGGTGGGGAGACCCAGTACTTC.

The V call is TRBV5-1, the J call TRBJ2-1; tentative D call: TRBD2 (5 bases). This CDR3 contains 14 residues. With 4 bases removed from V and 5 bases from J, the gap between germline ends came to 13 bases. The germline gives CDR1 SGHRS, CDR2 YFSETQ. CDR3 amino acids: CASSTLNGNNEQFF. CDR3 bases: TGCGCCAGCAGCACCCTCAACGGGAACAATGAGCAGTTCTTC. Looking up the rest from reference TRBV5-1 and TRBJ2-1 gives the full variable domain: KAGVTQTPRYLIKTRGQQVTLSCSPISGHRSVSWYQQTPGQGLQFLFEYFSETQRNKGNFPGRFSGRQFSNSRSEMNVSTLELGDSALYLCASSTLNGNNEQFFGPGTRLTVL.

The chain employs TRBV4-2 and TRBJ2-2; 11 bases match TRBD2. The germline gives CDR1 LGHNA, CDR2 YNFKEQ. With V trimmed by 5 bases and J by 3 bases, 5 bases remained unmatched. This CDR3 has 16 residues. The CDR3 is CASSSVGLADTGELFF. Written as DNA, the CDR3 is TGTGCCAGCAGCTCCGTGGGACTAGCGGACACCGGGGAGCTGTTTTTT.

The J gene is TRBJ1-1, the V gene TRBV6-2 or TRBV6-3; unclear D gene. Trimming shortened V by 5 bases and J by 0 bases, and 10 bases separated the two germline ends. Germline CDR1 reads MNHEY; CDR2 reads SVGEGT. The CDR3 totals 14 residues. CDR3 nucleotides: TGTGCCAGCAGTCATCTGAGCTTGAACACTGAAGCTTTCTTT. Residues: CASSHLSLNTEAFF.

The chain employs TRBV5-1 and TRBJ2-2, with TRBD1 matching over 9 bases. CDR3 length equals 17 residues. V lost 3 bases, J lost 6 bases, and 12 bases stayed unmatched. Germline V gene sequence: CDR1 SGHRS, CDR2 YFSETQ. CDR3 sequence reads: CASSWPGDRAGSGELFF. In DNA, the CDR3 is TGCGCCAGCAGCTGGCCCGGGGACAGGGCAGGATCCGGGGAGCTGTTTTTT.